This T cell receptor beta chain was observed in a study of blood T cell repertoires in COVID-19. The CDR3 runs to 16 residues. Trimming cost V 3 bases and J 2 bases; bases outside gene matches: 6. CDR1 is SGDLS and CDR2 is YYNGEE in the germline V gene. Some clones are missing from TCRdb's copy, which holds only in-frame ones; the method was immunoSEQ multiplex PCR. The sample holds under 400,000 clones, approximately 90% seen once. The sample consisted of peripheral blood. The TCR was taken from a woman under 40 with COVID-19, enrolled during active disease. The chain has TRBV9 and TRBJ2-1, with TRBD1 matching over 9 bases. The CDR3 DNA reads as TGTGCCAGCAGCGACGCCGGGACAGGGCCCTACAATGAGCAGTTCTTC. This sequence encodes CASSDAGTGPYNEQFF.